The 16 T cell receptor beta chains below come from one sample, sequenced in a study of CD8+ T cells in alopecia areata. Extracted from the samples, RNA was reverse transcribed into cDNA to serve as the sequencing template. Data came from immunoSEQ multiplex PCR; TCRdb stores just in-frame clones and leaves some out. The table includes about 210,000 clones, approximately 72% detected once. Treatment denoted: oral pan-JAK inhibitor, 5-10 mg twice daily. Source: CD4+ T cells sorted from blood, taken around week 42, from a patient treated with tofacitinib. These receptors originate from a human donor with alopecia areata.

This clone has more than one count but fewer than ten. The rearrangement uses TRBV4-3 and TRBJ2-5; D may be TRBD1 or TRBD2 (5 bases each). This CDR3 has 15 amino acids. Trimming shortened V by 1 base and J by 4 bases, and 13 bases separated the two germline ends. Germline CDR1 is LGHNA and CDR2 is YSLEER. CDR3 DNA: TGCGCCAGCAGCCAAGGGACTCTACAGGTAGAGACCCAGTACTTC. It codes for CASSQGTLQVETQYF.

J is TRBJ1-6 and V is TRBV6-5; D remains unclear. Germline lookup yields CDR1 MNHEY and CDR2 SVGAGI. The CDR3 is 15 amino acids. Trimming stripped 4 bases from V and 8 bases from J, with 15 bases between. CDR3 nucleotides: TGTGCCAGCAGTTCCCCATGGCAGGTGGATTCACCCCTCCACTTT. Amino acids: CASSSPWQVDSPLHF.

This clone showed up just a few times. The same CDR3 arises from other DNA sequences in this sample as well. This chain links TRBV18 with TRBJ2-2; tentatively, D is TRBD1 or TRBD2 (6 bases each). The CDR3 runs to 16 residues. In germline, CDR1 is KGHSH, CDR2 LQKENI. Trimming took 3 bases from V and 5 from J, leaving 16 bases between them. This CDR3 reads CASSPLAGGETGELFF. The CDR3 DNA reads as TGTGCCAGCTCACCCCTTGCCGGGGGCGAAACCGGGGAGCTGTTTTTT.

CDR3 sequence reads: CAWSVTGGRTEAFF. The DNA for the CDR3 is TGTGCCTGGAGTGTAACGGGGGGTAGGACTGAAGCTTTCTTT. This chain uses TRBV30 with TRBJ1-1, with D tentatively TRBD1 (5 bases). The CDR3 length is 14 residues. V lost 0 bases to trimming and J lost 5 bases, with 13 bases between them. Germline-derived CDR1 and CDR2 are GTSNPN and SVGIG (reference sequence).

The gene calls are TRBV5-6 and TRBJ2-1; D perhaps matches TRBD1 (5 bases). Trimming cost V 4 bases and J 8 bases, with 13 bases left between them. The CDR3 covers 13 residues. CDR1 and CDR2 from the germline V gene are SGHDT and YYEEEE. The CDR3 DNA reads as TGTGCCAGCAGCCGATCAGGGTGGCATGAGCAGTTCTTC. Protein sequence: CASSRSGWHEQFF.

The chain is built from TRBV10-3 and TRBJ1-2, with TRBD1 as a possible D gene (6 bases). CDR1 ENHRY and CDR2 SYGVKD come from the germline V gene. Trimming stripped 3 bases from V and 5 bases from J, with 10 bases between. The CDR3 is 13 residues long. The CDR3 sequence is CAISDWDIYGYTF. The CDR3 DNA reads TGTGCCATCAGTGATTGGGACATTTATGGCTACACCTTC.

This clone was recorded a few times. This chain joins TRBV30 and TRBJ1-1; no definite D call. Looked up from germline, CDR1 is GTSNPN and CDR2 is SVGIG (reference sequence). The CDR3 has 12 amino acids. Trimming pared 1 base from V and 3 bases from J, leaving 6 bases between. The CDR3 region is CAWSDSDTEAFF. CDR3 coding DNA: TGTGCCTGGAGTGACAGTGACACTGAAGCTTTCTTT.

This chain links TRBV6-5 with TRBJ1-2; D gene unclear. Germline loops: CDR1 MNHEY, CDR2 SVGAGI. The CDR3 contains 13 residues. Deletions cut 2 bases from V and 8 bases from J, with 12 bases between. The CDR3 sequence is CASSYTQKVGYTF. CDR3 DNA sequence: TGTGCCAGCAGTTACACACAGAAGGTCGGCTACACCTTC.

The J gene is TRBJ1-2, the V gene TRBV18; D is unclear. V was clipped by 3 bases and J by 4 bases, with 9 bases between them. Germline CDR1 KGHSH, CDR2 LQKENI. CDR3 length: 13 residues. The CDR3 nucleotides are TGTGCCAGCTCACCGGCGGAAGGCTATGGCTACACCTTC. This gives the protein CASSPAEGYGYTF.

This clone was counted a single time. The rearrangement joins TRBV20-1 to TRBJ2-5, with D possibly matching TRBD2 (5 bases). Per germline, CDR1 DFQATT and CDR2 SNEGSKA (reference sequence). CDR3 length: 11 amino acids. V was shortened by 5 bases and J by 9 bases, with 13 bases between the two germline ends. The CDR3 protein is CSAHVGESQYF. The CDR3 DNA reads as TGCAGTGCTCACGTCGGGGAGTCCCAGTACTTC.

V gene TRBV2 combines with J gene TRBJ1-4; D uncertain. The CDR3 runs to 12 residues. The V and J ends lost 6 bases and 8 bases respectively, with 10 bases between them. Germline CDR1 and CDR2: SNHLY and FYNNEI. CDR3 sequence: CASSRTGEKLFF. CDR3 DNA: TGTGCCAGCAGCCGAACGGGAGAAAAACTGTTTTTT.

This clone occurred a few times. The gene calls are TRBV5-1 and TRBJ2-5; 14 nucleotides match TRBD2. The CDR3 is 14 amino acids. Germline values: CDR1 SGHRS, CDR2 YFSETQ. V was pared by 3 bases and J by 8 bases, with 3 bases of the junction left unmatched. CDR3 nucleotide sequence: TGCGCCAGCAGCTCGGGGACTAGCGGGGGAACCCAGTACTTC. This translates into CASSSGTSGGTQYF.

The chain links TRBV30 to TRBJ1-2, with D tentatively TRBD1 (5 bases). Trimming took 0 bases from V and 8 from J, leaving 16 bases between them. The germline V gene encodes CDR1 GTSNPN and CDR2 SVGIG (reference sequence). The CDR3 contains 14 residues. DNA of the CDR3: TGTGCCTGGAGTGTACTGGGGTCAGGGCCCGGCTACACCTTC. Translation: CAWSVLGSGPGYTF.

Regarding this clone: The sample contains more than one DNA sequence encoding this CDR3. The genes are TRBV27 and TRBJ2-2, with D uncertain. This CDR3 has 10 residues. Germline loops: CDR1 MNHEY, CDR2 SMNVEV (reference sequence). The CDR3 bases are TGTGCTAGTCCAACCGGGGAGCTGTTTTTT. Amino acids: CASPTGELFF.

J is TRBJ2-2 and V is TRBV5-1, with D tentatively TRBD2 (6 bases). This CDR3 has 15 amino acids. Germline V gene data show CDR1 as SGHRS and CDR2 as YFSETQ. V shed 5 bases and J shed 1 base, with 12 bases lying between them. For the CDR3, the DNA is TGCGCCAGCAGGCGACTAGAGGGGAACACCGGGGAGCTGTTTTTT. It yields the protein CASRRLEGNTGELFF.

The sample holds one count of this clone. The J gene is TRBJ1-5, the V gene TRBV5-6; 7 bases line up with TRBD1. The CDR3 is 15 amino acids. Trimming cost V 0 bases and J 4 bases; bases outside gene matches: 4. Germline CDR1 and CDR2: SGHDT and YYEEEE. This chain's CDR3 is CASSLVGDSNQPQHF. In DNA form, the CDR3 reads TGTGCCAGCAGCTTGGTTGGGGACAGTAATCAGCCCCAGCATTTT.